The 5 T cell receptor beta chains below were found in one sample sequenced in a study of response to subunit inactivated influenza vaccine. TCRdb reanalysed the RT-PCR reads using MiXCR and keeps one entry per CDR3 protein. The table lists 400,000 to 650,000 distinct CDR3 sequences, 7.2% of them singletons. Sequenced here: PBMCs from blood, sampled less than 25 months after vaccination. The receptors here all came from a man aged 50-75 years who received an inactivated influenza vaccine.

The table lists this clonotype with a few counts. The chain has TRBV20-1 and TRBJ2-2; either TRBD1 or TRBD2 may supply D (5 bases each). The CDR3 is 13 residues long. Per the germline V gene, CDR1 is DFQATT and CDR2 is SNEGSKA (reference sequence). CDR3 protein: CTARGGGTGELFF. In DNA, the CDR3 is TGCACTGCAAGGGGTGGGGGCACCGGGGAGCTGTTTTTT.

In its sample, this clonotype was seen many times. The chain carries TRBV20-1 and TRBJ2-7; 9 bases agree with TRBD1. The CDR3 spans 14 residues. Germline CDR1 and CDR2: DFQATT and SNEGSKA (reference sequence). Unmatched junction bases numbered 6, after V lost 5 bases and J lost 1 base. CDR3 amino acids: CSAGTGTGSYEQYF. The DNA of the CDR3 is TGCAGTGCTGGGACGGGGACAGGGTCCTACGAGCAGTACTTC.

V gene TRBV7-2 combines with J gene TRBJ2-1, with D perhaps matching TRBD1 (6 bases). The CDR3 runs 17 residues. The V and J ends lost 6 bases and 4 bases respectively, with 22 bases between them. Germline V gene lookup returns CDR1 SGHTA and CDR2 FQGNSA. The CDR3 is CASRPRTDAAEYNEQFF. CDR3 coding DNA: TGTGCCAGCAGACCGCGGACAGACGCGGCTGAATACAATGAGCAGTTCTTC.

The chain couples TRBV14 to TRBJ2-3; the match to TRBD2 covers 8 bases. Germline V gene data show CDR1 as SGHDN and CDR2 as FVKESK. The CDR3 runs to 16 residues. The trim removed 4 bases at V and 0 bases at J, leaving 6 bases unmatched. The CDR3, as DNA: TGTGCCAGCAGCCGGGCTCCGGGAGGGAGCACAGATACGCAGTATTTT. It codes for CASSRAPGGSTDTQYF.

This clonotype was found many times. V usage is TRBV4-1 and J usage is TRBJ2-5; D call uncertain. The germline V and J ends were trimmed by 4 bases and 5 bases, with 14 bases remaining between them. This CDR3 is built from 14 residues. Germline CDR1 reads MGHRA; CDR2 reads YSYEKL. The CDR3 protein is CASSLGTVGETQYF. The CDR3 bases are TGCGCCAGCAGCCTGGGAACGGTCGGCGAGACCCAGTACTTC.